This T cell receptor (beta chain) is from a study of T cells in Graves' hyperthyroidism and ophthalmopathy. Study in general: Before treatment of any kind, peripheral blood was taken at initial diagnosis.

This CDR3 comprises 13 residues. Germline values: CDR1 SEHNR, CDR2 FQNEAQ (reference sequence). Subjects aged 18 to 65 presented with newly diagnosed hyperthyroidism of less than 2 months' duration. Orbital computed tomography, thyroid ultrasound, serum thyroxine and TRAb, and clinical symptoms together informed the diagnoses. RNA transcripts were the template for amplifying TCR beta CDR3 regions. TCR CDR3 regions were first amplified by RT-PCR with HTBI primers. TCRdb processed the multiplex PCR reads anew with MiXCR; each CDR3 protein has one entry. In the table there are approximately 100,000 distinct CDR3 sequences, 40% to 50% of which are singletons. Concerning this clonotype itself: A read error may produce the germline difference seen at one junction end.

The chain recombines TRBV7-9 with TRBJ1-4, with D uncertain. This clonotype originated in a man aged 35-49 years with Graves' hyperthyroidism. The specimen was blood. The CDR3 DNA follows: TGTGCCAGCAACCGAAGGGTGGAGGAAAAACCGTTTTTT. Residues: CASNRRVEEKPFF.